The rows below give T cell receptor beta chains drawn from one sample of a study of shared clonotypes between healthy human individuals. Produced via immunoSEQ multiplex PCR; TCRdb's table is partial and in-frame only. The data hold about 2,100,000 clones, with 90% to 95% observed a single time. The sample comprised naive CD8+ T cells from PBMCs. The receptors come from a man younger than 35 in good health. Some clones in this sample may be carry-over from other donors' samples. The CDR3 runs from the conserved cysteine through the conserved F or W. D genes are given only for firm matches. Size tells how often a clone was seen (once, few, many) or the class of an expanded clone, and some rows leave it out.

CDR3 DNA | CDR3 protein | D gene | J gene | V gene | clone size
TGTGCCAGCAGCTTAGGATTGGGACAATATAGCAATCAGCCCCAGCATTTT | CASSLGLGQYSNQPQHF | - | TRBJ1-5 | TRBV7-8 | -
TGTGCCAGCAGCTTGGGTCTAGCAGCTAACTATGGCTACACCTTC | CASSLGLAANYGYTF | - | TRBJ1-2 | TRBV5-5 | few
TGTGCCAGCAGCGTAGTGAGCCTAGCGGTCACAGATACGCAGTATTTT | CASSVVSLAVTDTQYF | TRBD2 | TRBJ2-3 | TRBV9 | -
TGTGCCAGCGAGGGGCGGGATTCGAACACCGGGGAGCTGTTTTTT | CASEGRDSNTGELFF | - | TRBJ2-2 | TRBV9 | -
TGTGCCAGCAGGGCCGGGTATGGCTACACCTTC | CASRAGYGYTF | - | TRBJ1-2 | TRBV28 | -
TGTGCCAGCAGAAAGGACAGGATTCTTGAAAAACTGTTTTTT | CASRKDRILEKLFF | TRBD1 | TRBJ1-4 | TRBV2 | -
TGCGCCAGCAGCCAACTAGAGCATCCCTACAATGAGCAGTTCTTC | CASSQLEHPYNEQFF | - | TRBJ2-1 | TRBV4-1 | few
TGCGCCAGCAGCCAGCGGACTAGCTTGACGTCTAGCACAGATACGCAGTATTTT | CASSQRTSLTSSTDTQYF | TRBD2 | TRBJ2-3 | TRBV4-1 | -
TGTGCCAGCAGTTACTCGTCGGGACCTCAAGAGACCCAGTACTTC | CASSYSSGPQETQYF | - | TRBJ2-5 | TRBV6-6 | -
TGTGCCAGCGGGGTACGGGGGGACTACGAGCAGTACTTC | CASGVRGDYEQYF | TRBD2 | TRBJ2-7 | TRBV27 | -
TGTGCCAGCAGCCTTTCCGGGACAGGGGGCCGATACGAGCAGTACTTC | CASSLSGTGGRYEQYF | TRBD1 | TRBJ2-7 | TRBV13 | -
TGTGCCAGCAGCGCGGGGGGAACAGGGATCTATGGCTACACCTTC | CASSAGGTGIYGYTF | - | TRBJ1-2 | TRBV9 | -
TGTGCCACCAGCATTAAGGGGTCCAAAAACATTCAGTACTTC | CATSIKGSKNIQYF | - | TRBJ2-4 | TRBV15 | once
TGTGCCAGCAGCCAAGAAACTAGCGGGAGCGAGCAGTACTTC | CASSQETSGSEQYF | TRBD2 | TRBJ2-7 | TRBV4-2 | -
TGCGCCAGCAGTCAAAGGACGGGAGGCTACACCTTC | CASSQRTGGYTF | - | TRBJ1-2 | TRBV23-1 | -
TGTGCCAGCAGCGGTAACCGGGCGCCTGAGCAGTACTTC | CASSGNRAPEQYF | - | TRBJ2-7 | TRBV9 | -
TGTGCCAGCAGCTCCTCACCTCCAGATACGCAGTATTTT | CASSSSPPDTQYF | - | TRBJ2-3 | TRBV7-3 | -
TGTGCCAGCAGCTTAGCGGGAGGGGGACACTCTGGGGCCAACGTCCTGACTTTC | CASSLAGGGHSGANVLTF | - | TRBJ2-6 | TRBV7-6 | -
TGTGCCAGCAGTTTCGGGGGGTCCTACGGGCAGTACTTC | CASSFGGSYGQYF | TRBD2 | TRBJ2-7 | TRBV27 | -
TGTGCCAGCAGCTTATCCGCCCTAGCCTTTGAGGAGACCCAGTACTTC | CASSLSALAFEETQYF | - | TRBJ2-5 | TRBV7-2 | -
TGTGCCAGCAGTTACGGCGGGATCGGGAATGAGCAGTTCTTC | CASSYGGIGNEQFF | - | TRBJ2-1 | TRBV6-5 | -
TGTGCCAGCAGCCCTCGGGACAGTGACCTCGACGAGCAGTACTTC | CASSPRDSDLDEQYF | TRBD1 | TRBJ2-7 | TRBV7-9 | -
TGTGCCAGCAGCTCCCCGCGACAAGGGAGCGAGCAGTACTTC | CASSSPRQGSEQYF | - | TRBJ2-7 | TRBV28 | -
TGTGCCAGCAGCCAAGAGGACAGGGGGACAGACGAGCAGTACTTC | CASSQEDRGTDEQYF | TRBD1 | TRBJ2-7 | TRBV4-2 | once
TGTGCCAGCAGGGGGGACAGGGGGCTCTCTGGAAACACCATATATTTT | CASRGDRGLSGNTIYF | TRBD1 | TRBJ1-3 | TRBV7-9 | once
TGTGCCAGCAGTGAAGTGCAGGGGGCTTATCAGCCCCAGCATTTT | CASSEVQGAYQPQHF | TRBD1 | TRBJ1-5 | TRBV2 | -
TGTGCCAGCAGTTTGAGGACAGATACGCAGTATTTT | CASSLRTDTQYF | - | TRBJ2-3 | TRBV28 | few
TGTGCCAGCCTGGGACTGGAATACACCGGGGAGCTGTTTTTT | CASLGLEYTGELFF | - | TRBJ2-2 | TRBV6-1 | -
TGTGCCAGCAGCAAAGATTGGGACAGGGACGAGCAGTACTTC | CASSKDWDRDEQYF | - | TRBJ2-7 | TRBV21-1 | -
TGTGCCAGCAGTGAACCCCGGGACAGGATCAACGAGCAGTACTTC | CASSEPRDRINEQYF | TRBD1 | TRBJ2-7 | TRBV28 | -
TGTGCCAGCATCAGTCTAGCGGGAGGCCTTAGCACAGATACGCAGTATTTT | CASISLAGGLSTDTQYF | TRBD2 | TRBJ2-3 | TRBV27 | once
TGTGCCAGTAGCCCTCTTCGGACAGGGGAAGGAGCTTTCTTT | CASSPLRTGEGAFF | TRBD1 | TRBJ1-1 | TRBV19 | few
TGTGCCAGCAGAGGGACACCAACGTCTGGAAACACCATATATTTT | CASRGTPTSGNTIYF | - | TRBJ1-3 | TRBV6-1 | -
TGTGCCAGCAGCGTAGGGGGACTAGCGGGAGAGACCCAGTACTTC | CASSVGGLAGETQYF | TRBD2 | TRBJ2-5 | TRBV9 | once
TGTGCCAGCAGTTACTCTCGCAACTACGAGCAGTACTTC | CASSYSRNYEQYF | - | TRBJ2-7 | TRBV6-6 | -
TGTGCCATCAGTGATCTGGGGGGTCTGAACACTGAAGCTTTCTTT | CAISDLGGLNTEAFF | - | TRBJ1-1 | TRBV10-3 | -
TGTGCCAGCAGCTTAACTAGCGGGAGAGGGTCAAATGAGCAGTTCTTC | CASSLTSGRGSNEQFF | TRBD2 | TRBJ2-1 | TRBV11-1 | -
TGCGCCAGCAGCATCCCCGACAGCCAAGAGACCCAGTACTTC | CASSIPDSQETQYF | - | TRBJ2-5 | TRBV5-1 | -
TGTGCCAGCAGCGTCCCTTCCTACGAGCAGTACTTC | CASSVPSYEQYF | - | TRBJ2-7 | TRBV7-9 | -
TGTGCCAGCAGCCCCCGCAGGGCCAACGTCCTGACTTTC | CASSPRRANVLTF | - | TRBJ2-6 | TRBV11-2 | -
TGTGCCAAACCGGGACAGGGGCAGCGGGACTCCTACGAGCAGTACTTC | CAKPGQGQRDSYEQYF | TRBD1 | TRBJ2-7 | TRBV2 | few